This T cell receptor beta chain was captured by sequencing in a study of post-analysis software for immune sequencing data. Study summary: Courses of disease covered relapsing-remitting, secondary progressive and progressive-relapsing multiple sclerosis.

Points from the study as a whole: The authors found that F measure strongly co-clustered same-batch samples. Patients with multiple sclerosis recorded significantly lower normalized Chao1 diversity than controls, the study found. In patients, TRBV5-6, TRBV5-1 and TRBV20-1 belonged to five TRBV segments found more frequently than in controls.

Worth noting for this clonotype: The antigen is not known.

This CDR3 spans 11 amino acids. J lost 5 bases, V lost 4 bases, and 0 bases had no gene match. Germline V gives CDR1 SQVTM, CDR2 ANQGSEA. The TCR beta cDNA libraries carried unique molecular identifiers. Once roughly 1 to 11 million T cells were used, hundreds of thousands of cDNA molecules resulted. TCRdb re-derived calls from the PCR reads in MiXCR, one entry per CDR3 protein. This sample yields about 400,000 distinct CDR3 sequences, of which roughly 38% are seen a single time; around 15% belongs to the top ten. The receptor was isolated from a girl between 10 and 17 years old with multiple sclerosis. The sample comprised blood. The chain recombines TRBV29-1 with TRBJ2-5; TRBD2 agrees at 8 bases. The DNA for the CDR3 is TGCAGCGTTGGACTAGCGGAGACCCAGTACTTC. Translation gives CSVGLAETQYF.